This T cell receptor (beta chain) comes out of a study of OX40 agonist ivuxolimab in advanced cancers. About the research overall: At doses from 0.01 to 10 mg/kg, patients were given intravenous ivuxolimab every 2 weeks. From about 23 to 85 years was the age range, with a mean of around 57 years, and roughly 80% were male. Points from the study as a whole: Relative to CD4+, CD8+ T cells held more expanded clones on average.

Excluded were patients having autoimmune disease history or systemic immunosuppression. V shed 6 bases and J 4 bases; nucleotides not matched to a gene: 4. Germline values: CDR1 LNHDA, CDR2 SQIVND (reference sequence). This CDR3 is 14 amino acids long. Measured with immunoSEQ multiplex PCR; TCRdb has only the in-frame clones, and not every one. Of about 35,000 clones in the sample, more than 60% were seen once. Details on this clone: Its specificity is unknown.

The J gene is TRBJ1-5, the V gene TRBV19, with 9 bases identical to TRBD1. The TCR sequence derives from an adult with an advanced solid tumor such as melanoma, head and neck, liver or kidney cancer. Source: CD4+ or CD8+ T cells sorted from blood, taken in a trial of the OX40 agonist ivuxolimab. CDR3 amino acids: CASSTQGANQPQHF. The CDR3 nucleotides read TGTGCCAGTAGCACACAGGGGGCGAATCAGCCCCAGCATTTT. The whole variable domain, remainder taken from reference TRBV19 and TRBJ1-5, is DGGITQSPKYLFRKEGQNVTLSCEQNLNHDAMYWYRQDPGQGLRLIYYSQIVNDFQKGDIAEGYSVSREKKESFPLTVTSAQKNPTAFYLCASSTQGANQPQHFGDGTRLSIL.